This TCR beta chain was sequenced in a study of T-cell reconstitution after alpha-beta-depleted transplantation in children. Study-wide results and caveats: High day-60 TCRbeta diversity in some patients came from surviving recipient T cells and thymic progenitors. At one year after transplant, newly produced T cells mostly accounted for T-cell counts and diversity. Expanded graft clones, several hundred of them, were reportedly the source of alpha-beta T cells about two months after transplant.

Germline assignment: CDR1 DFQATT and CDR2 SNEGSKA (reference sequence). Trimming removed 0 bases at V and 4 bases at J, with 8 bases between. CDR3 length: 13 residues. As for this clonotype: Its antigen is unidentified.

Preparation of the TCRbeta library was carried out with unique molecular identifiers. MiXCR, applied by TCRdb to the PCR reads, yields one record per CDR3 protein. This sample has 350,000 to 500,000 distinct CDR3 sequences, with around 46% found just once. The V and J genes are TRBV20-1 and TRBJ2-3; unclear D gene. Sequencing used PBMCs, obtained before TCRalphabeta/CD19-depleted stem cell transplant. The sequence derives from a girl aged 2-9 years with aplastic anemia, due to receive a stem cell transplant. This chain's CDR3 is CSARDKTPDTQYF. The CDR3 bases are TGCAGTGCTAGAGATAAAACCCCAGATACGCAGTATTTT.